This entry is about one T cell receptor (beta chain). Trimming took 6 bases from V and 4 from J; bases not matched to a gene: 5. Germline V gene data show CDR1 as MNHEY and CDR2 as SMNVEV (reference sequence). The CDR3 runs to 15 residues. This specimen comes from a study of control samples from healthy donors and cancer patients. Repertoires were generated with immunoSEQ multiplex PCR, while TCRdb's copy carries only in-frame clones and drops some. This sample has some 130,000 clones, with around 92% found just once. V and J are TRBV27 and TRBJ2-3; TRBD1 aligns across 12 bases. The receptor was isolated from a woman aged 45-59 years in good health. Material for sequencing was blood. The chain's CDR3 is CASSRGQGASDTQYF. DNA for the CDR3: TGTGCCAGCAGCCGGGGACAGGGGGCTTCAGATACGCAGTATTTT.